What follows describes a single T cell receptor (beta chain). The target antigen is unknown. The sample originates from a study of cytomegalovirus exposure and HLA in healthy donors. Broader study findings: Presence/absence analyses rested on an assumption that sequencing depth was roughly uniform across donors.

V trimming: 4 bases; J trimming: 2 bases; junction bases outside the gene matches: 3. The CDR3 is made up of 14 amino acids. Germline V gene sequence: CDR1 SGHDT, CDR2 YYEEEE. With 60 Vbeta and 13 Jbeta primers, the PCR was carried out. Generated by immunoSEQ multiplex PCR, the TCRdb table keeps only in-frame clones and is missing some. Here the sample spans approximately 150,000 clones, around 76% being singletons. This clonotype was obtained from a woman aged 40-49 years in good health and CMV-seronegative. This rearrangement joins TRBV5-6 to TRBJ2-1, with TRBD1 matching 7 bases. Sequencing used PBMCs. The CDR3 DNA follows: TGTGCCAGCAGCCCGGGACAGACCTACAATGAGCAGTTCTTC. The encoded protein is CASSPGQTYNEQFF.